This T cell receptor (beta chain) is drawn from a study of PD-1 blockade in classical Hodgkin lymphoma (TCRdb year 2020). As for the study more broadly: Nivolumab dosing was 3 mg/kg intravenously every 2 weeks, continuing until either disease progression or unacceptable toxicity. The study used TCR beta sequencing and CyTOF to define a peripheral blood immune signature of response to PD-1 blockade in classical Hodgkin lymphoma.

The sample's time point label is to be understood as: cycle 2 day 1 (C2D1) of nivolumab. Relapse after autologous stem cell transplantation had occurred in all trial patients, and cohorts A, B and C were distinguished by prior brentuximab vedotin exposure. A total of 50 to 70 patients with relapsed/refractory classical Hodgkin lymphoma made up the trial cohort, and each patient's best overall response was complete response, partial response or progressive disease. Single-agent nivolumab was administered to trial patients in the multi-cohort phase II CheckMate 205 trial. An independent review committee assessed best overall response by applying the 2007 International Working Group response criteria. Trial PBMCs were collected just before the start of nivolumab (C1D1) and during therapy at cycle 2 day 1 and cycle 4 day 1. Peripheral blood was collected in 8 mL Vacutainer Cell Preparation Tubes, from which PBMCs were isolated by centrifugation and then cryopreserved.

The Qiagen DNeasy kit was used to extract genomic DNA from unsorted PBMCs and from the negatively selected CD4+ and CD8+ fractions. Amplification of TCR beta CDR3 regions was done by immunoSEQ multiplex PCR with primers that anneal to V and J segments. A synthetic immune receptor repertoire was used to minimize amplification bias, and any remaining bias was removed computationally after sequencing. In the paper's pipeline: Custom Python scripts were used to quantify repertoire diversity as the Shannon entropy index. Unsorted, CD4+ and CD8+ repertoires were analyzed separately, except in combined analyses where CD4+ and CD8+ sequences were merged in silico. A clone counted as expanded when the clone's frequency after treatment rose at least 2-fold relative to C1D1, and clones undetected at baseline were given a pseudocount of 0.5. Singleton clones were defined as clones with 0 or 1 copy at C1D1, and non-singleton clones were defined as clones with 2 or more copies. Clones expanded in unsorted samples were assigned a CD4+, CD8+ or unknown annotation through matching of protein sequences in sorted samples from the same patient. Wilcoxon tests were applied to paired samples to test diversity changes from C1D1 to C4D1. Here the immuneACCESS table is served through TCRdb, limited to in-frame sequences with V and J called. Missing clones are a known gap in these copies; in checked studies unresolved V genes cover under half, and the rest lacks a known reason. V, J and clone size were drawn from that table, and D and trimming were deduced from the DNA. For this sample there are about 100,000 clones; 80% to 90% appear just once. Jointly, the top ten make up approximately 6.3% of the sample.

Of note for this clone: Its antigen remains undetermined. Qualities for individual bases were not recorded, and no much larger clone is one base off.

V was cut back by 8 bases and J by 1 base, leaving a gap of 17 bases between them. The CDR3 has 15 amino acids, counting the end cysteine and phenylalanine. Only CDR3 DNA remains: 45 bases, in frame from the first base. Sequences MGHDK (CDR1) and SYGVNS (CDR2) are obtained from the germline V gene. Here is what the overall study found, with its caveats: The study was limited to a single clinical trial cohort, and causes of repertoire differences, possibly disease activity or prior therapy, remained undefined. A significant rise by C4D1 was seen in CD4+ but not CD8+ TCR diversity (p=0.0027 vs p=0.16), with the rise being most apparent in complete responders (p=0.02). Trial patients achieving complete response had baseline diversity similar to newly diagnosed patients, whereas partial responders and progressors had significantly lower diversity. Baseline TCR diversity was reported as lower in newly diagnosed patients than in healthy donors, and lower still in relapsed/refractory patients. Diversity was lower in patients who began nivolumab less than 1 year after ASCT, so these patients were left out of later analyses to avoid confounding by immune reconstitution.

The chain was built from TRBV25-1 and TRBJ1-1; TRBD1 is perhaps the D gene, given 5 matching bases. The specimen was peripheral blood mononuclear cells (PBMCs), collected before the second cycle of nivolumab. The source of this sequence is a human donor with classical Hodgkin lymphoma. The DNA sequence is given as TGTGCCAGCCGGAGGACACGGACTTCGAACACTGAAGCTTTCTTT. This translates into CASRRTRTSNTEAFF.